This T cell receptor (beta chain) was identified during a study of T cells in Graves' hyperthyroidism and ophthalmopathy. TCR beta CDR3 regions were amplified from RNA transcripts. HTBI primers were employed in a first-round RT-PCR of the TCR CDR3. TCRdb processed the multiplex PCR reads anew with MiXCR; each CDR3 protein has one entry. The sample includes just under 750,000 distinct CDR3 sequences, 35% of them seen just once. Points on this clonotype: A much more abundant neighbour one base away suggests this may be a read error.

Germline CDR1 SQVTM, CDR2 ANQGSEA. The CDR3 covers 15 residues. The source is a woman in her thirties or forties with Graves' hyperthyroidism. The chain employs TRBV29-1 and TRBJ1-1; TRBD1 aligns across 9 bases. The sequenced sample consisted of blood. Here the CDR3 reads CSVENRGRGDTETFF. CDR3 coding DNA: TGCAGCGTTGAAAACAGGGGGCGCGGGGACACTGAAACTTTCTTT.